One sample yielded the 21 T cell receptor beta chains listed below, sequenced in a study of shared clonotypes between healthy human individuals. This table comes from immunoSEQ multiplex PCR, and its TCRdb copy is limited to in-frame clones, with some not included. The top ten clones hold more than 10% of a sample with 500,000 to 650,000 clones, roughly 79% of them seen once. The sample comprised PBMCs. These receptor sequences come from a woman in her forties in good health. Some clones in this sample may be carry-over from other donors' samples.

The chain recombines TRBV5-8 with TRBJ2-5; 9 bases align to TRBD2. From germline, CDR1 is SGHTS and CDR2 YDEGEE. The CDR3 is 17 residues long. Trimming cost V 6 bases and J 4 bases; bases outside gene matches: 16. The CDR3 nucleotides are TGTGCCAGCACTGTGAGGAAACTAGCGGGCTGGGGAGAGACCCAGTACTTC. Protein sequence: CASTVRKLAGWGETQYF. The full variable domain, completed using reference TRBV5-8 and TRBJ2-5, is EAGVTQSPTHLIKTRGQQATLRCSPISGHTSVYWYQQALGLGLQFLLWYDEGEERNRGNFPPRFSGRQFPNYSSELNVNALELEDSALYLCASTVRKLAGWGETQYFGPGTRLLVL.

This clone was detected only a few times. In nucleotides, the CDR3 is TGTGCCAGCAGTCTAGCGGAGCTAGATACGCAGTATTTT. Encoded protein: CASSLAELDTQYF. This chain joins TRBV11-3 and TRBJ2-3; 7 positions match TRBD2. This CDR3 is 13 amino acids long. CDR1 and CDR2 (germline): SGHNT, YENEEA. V lost 6 bases and J lost 5; bases outside the gene matches: 5.

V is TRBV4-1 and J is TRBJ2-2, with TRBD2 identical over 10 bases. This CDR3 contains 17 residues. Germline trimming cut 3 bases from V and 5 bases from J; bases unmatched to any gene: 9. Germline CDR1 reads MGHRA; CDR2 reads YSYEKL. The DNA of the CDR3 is TGCGCCAGCAGCCAGATGGGACTAGCGACCGGGACCGGGGAGCTGTTTTTT. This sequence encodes CASSQMGLATGTGELFF.

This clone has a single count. The CDR3 coding sequence is TGTGCCTGGAGTGTACAGCCCTACGAGCAGTACTTC. Amino acid sequence: CAWSVQPYEQYF. This chain joins TRBV30 and TRBJ2-7; D is unresolved. The CDR3 extends over 12 amino acids. In germline, CDR1 is GTSNPN, CDR2 SVGIG (reference sequence). The V and J ends lost 0 bases and 2 bases respectively, with 5 bases between them.

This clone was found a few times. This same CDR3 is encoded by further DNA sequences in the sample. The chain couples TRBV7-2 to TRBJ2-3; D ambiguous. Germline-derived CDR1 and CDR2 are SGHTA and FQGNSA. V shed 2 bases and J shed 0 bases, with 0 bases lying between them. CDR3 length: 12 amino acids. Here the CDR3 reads CASSLSTDTQYF. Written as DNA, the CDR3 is TGTGCCAGCAGCTTAAGCACAGATACGCAGTATTTT. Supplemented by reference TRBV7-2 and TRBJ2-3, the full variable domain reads GAGVSQSPSNKVTEKGKDVELRCDPISGHTALYWYRQSLGQGLEFLIYFQGNSAPDKSGLPSDRFSAERTGGSVSTLTIQRTQQEDSAVYLCASSLSTDTQYFGPGTRLTVL.

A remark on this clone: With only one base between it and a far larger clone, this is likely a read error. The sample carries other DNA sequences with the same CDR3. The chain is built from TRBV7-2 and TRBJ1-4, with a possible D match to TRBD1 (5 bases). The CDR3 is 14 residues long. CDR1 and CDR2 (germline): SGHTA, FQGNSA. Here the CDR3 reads CASSDTLGDEKLFF. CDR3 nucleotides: TGCGCCAGCAGCGATACTTTAGGGGACGAAAAACTGTTTTTT.

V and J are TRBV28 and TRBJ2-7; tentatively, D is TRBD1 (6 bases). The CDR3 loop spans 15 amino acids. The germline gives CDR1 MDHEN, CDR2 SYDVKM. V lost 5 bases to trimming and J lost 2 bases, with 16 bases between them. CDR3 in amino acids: CASSPPQGNTYEQYF. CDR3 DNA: TGTGCCAGCAGTCCCCCCCAGGGGAATACCTACGAGCAGTACTTC.

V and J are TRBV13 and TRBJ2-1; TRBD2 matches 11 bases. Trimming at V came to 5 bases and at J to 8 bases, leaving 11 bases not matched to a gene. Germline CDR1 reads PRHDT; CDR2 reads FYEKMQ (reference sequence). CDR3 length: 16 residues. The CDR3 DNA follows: TGTGCCAGCAGCCTACATACTAGCGGGGGCGGGTATGAGCAGTTCTTC. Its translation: CASSLHTSGGGYEQFF.

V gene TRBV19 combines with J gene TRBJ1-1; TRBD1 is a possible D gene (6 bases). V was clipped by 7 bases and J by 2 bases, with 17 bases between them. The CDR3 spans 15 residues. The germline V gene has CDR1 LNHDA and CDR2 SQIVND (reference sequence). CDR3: CASTVVGARNTEAFF. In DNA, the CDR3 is TGTGCCAGTACCGTCGTGGGGGCTCGTAACACTGAAGCTTTCTTT.

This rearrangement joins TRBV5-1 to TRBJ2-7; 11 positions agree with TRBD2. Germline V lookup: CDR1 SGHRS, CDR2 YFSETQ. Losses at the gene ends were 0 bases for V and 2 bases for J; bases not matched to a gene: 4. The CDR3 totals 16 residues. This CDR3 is CASSLVLAGGTYEQYF. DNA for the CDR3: TGCGCCAGCAGCTTGGTTCTAGCGGGAGGAACCTACGAGCAGTACTTC.

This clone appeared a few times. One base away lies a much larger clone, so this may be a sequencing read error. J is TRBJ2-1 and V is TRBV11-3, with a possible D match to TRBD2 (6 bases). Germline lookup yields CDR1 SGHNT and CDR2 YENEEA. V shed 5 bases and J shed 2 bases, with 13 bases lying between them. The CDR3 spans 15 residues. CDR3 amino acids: CASSLGEETYNEQFF. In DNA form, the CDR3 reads TGTGCCAGCAGCCTAGGGGAGGAGACCTACAATGAGCAGTTCTTC.

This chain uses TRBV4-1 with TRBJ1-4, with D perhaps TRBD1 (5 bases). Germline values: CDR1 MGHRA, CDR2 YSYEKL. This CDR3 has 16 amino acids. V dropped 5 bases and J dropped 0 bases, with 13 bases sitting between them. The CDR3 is CASSTRDGPTNEKLFF. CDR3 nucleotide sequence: TGCGCCAGCAGCACCCGGGACGGCCCAACTAATGAAAAACTGTTTTTT.

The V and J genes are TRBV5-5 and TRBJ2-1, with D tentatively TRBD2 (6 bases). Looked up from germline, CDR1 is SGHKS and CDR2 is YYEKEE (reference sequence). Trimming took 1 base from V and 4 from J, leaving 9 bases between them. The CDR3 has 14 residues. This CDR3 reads CASSLTEGYNEQFF. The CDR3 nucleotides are TGTGCCAGCAGCTTGACGGAGGGATACAATGAGCAGTTCTTC.

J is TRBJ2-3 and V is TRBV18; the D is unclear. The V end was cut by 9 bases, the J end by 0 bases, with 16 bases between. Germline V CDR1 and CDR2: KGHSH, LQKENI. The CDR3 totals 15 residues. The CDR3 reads CASGWQDLSTDTQYF. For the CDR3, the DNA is TGTGCCAGTGGGTGGCAGGACCTTAGCACAGATACGCAGTATTTT.

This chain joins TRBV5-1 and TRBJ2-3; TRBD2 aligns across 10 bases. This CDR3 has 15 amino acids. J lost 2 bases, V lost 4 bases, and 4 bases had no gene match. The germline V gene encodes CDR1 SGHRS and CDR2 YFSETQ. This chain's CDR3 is CASSATSGITDTQYF. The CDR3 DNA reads TGCGCCAGCAGCGCTACTAGCGGGATCACAGATACGCAGTATTTT.

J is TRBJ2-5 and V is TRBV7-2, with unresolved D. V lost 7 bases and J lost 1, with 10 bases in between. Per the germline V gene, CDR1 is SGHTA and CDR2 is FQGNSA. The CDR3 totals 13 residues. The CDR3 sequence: CASTEVLQETQYF. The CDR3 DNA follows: TGTGCCAGCACCGAGGTACTCCAAGAGACCCAGTACTTC.

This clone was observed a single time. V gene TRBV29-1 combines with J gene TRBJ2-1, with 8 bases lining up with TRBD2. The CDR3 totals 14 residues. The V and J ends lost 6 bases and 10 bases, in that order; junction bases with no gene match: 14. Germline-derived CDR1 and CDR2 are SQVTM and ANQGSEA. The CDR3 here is CSVGIAGRAGEQFF. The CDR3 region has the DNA TGCAGCGTAGGAATAGCGGGGAGGGCAGGGGAGCAGTTCTTC.

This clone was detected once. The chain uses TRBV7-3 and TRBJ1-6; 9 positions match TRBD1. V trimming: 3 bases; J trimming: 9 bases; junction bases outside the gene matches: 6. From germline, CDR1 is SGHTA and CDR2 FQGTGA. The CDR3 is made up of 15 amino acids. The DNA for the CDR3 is TGTGCCAGCAGCTTTTCGGGACAGGGTAGTTCACCCCTCCACTTT. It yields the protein CASSFSGQGSSPLHF.

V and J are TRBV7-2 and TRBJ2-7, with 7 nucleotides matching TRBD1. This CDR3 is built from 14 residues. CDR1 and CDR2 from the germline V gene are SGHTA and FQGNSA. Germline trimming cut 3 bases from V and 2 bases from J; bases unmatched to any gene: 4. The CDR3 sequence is CASSFAGTAYEQYF. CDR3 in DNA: TGTGCCAGCAGCTTCGCCGGGACAGCCTACGAGCAGTACTTC.

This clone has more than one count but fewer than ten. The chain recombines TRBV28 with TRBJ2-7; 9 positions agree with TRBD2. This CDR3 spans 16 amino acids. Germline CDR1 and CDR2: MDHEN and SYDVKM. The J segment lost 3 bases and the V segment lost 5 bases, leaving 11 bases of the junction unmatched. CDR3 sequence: CASSPMGQREDYEQYF. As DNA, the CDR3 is TGTGCCAGCAGTCCAATGGGCCAGCGGGAGGACTACGAGCAGTACTTC.

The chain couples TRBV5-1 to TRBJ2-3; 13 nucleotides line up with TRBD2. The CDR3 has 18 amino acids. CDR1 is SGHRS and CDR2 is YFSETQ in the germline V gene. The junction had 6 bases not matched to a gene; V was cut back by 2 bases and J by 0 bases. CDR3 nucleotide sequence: TGCGCCAGCAGCTTCGGACTAGCGGGAGCCCTAAGCACAGATACGCAGTATTTT. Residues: CASSFGLAGALSTDTQYF.